Listed below are T cell receptor beta chains from one sample, sequenced in a study of T cells in Graves' hyperthyroidism and ophthalmopathy. In TCRdb, the multiplex PCR reads were re-called with MiXCR into one record per CDR3 protein. Counted here are about 380,000 distinct CDR3 sequences, approximately 13% occurring once; the ten biggest clones make up 9.5% to 11%. Sequencing was carried out using blood. Receptors originate from a woman aged 60-70 years with Graves' hyperthyroidism. Each CDR3 is given with its conserved first and last residue. The D gene is left open where the match is weak. Where a row states a size, it is once, few, many or the class of an expanded clone; other rows omit it.

>14|TRBV29-1|TRBJ1-1|many|-
TGCAGCGTTGGTCATTTCAGGAACGGCCCTGAAGCTTTCTTT
CSVGHFRNGPEAFF
>11|TRBV7-9|TRBJ2-1|few|-
TGTGCCAGCAGCTTTGGCGATGAGCAGTTCTTC
CASSFGDEQFF
>15|TRBV24-1|TRBJ2-5|once|TRBD1
TGTGCCACCAGTGATCCCCAGGGGGTGCAGGAGACCCAGTACTTC
CATSDPQGVQETQYF
>15|TRBV4-2|TRBJ2-1|-|TRBD2
TGTGCCAGCAGCCAAGAGCTAGCGGAGTTCAATGAGCAGTTCTTC
CASSQELAEFNEQFF
>12|TRBV20-1|TRBJ1-1|many|-
TGCAGTGCCTTCGGTGGGAACACTGAAGCTTTCTTT
CSAFGGNTEAFF
>15|TRBV11-3|TRBJ1-6|many|-
TGTGCCAGCAGCTTAGCGAGCCTCTATAATTCACCCCTCCACTTT
CASSLASLYNSPLHF
>14|TRBV15|TRBJ1-5|many|-
TGTGCCACCAGCAGAGACCCTCGGCCTCAGCCCCAGCATTTT
CATSRDPRPQPQHF
>12|TRBV20-1|TRBJ1-2|many|-
TGCAGTGCTCTAAGCGGCTTGGGCGGCTACACCTTC
CSALSGLGGYTF
>14|TRBV5-1|TRBJ1-3|-|-
TGCGCCAGCGGCTTGGTCGGGATCGGAAACACCATATATTTT
CASGLVGIGNTIYF
>15|TRBV18|TRBJ2-2|many|-
TGTGCCAGCTCACCACCTACTGGCAACACCGGGGAGCTGTTTTTT
CASSPPTGNTGELFF
>13|TRBV20-1|TRBJ2-7|-|-
TGCAGTGCTAGAGTAGACGTCTCCTACGAGCAGTACTTC
CSARVDVSYEQYF
>16|TRBV5-6|TRBJ2-1|many|-
TGTGCCAGCAGCTTTTTTGGGGTCAGCTCCTACAATGAGCAGTTCTTC
CASSFFGVSSYNEQFF
>14|TRBV7-9|TRBJ2-3|many|TRBD2
TGTGCCAGCAGAGACCGACTAGCGGGAGATACGCAGTATTTT
CASRDRLAGDTQYF
>13|TRBV29-1|TRBJ1-5|-|-
TGCAGCGTTGAAGGGGGGGAGGGACAGCCCCAGCATTTT
CSVEGGEGQPQHF
>14|TRBV20-1|TRBJ1-6|many|-
TGCAGTGCTAGAGCGGGCTACGTGGGATCACCCCTCCACTTT
CSARAGYVGSPLHF
>12|TRBV19|TRBJ2-7|few|-
TGTGCCAGTAGTAGACAGGAGCACGAGCAGTACTTC
CASSRQEHEQYF
>15|TRBV12-3/TRBV12-4|TRBJ1-5|many|TRBD1
TGTGCCAGCAGCCAGAACAGGGGGGGTAATCAGCCCCAGCATTTT
CASSQNRGGNQPQHF
>13|TRBV11-2|TRBJ2-3|-|-
TGTGCCAGCAGCGCGGGACCTCCAGATACGCAGTATTTT
CASSAGPPDTQYF
>15|TRBV6-1|TRBJ2-2|-|TRBD2
TGTGCCAGCAGTGAGGCTAGCGGGATCACCGGGGAGCTGTTTTTT
CASSEASGITGELFF
>14|TRBV29-1|TRBJ2-6|-|-
TGCAGCGTCGGAGGGCCCTCTGAGGCCAACGTCCTGACTTTC
CSVGGPSEANVLTF
>13|TRBV11-3|TRBJ2-1|many|-
TGTGCCAGCAGCCAAGGGGAGGAGGGTGAGCAGTTCTTC
CASSQGEEGEQFF
>14|TRBV20-1|TRBJ2-1|many|-
TGCAGTGCAAAAACCGGGACTCTTCGCAATGAGCAGTTCTTC
CSAKTGTLRNEQFF
>15|TRBV7-9|TRBJ2-7|many|TRBD1
TGTGCCAGCAGCTTAGCCGCAGGGGGCAGCTACGAGCAGTACTTC
CASSLAAGGSYEQYF
>13|TRBV29-1|TRBJ2-7|many|TRBD2
TGCAGCGCCCGACTAGCGGGAACGGGTGAGCAGTACTTC
CSARLAGTGEQYF
>16|TRBV4-1|TRBJ2-5|-|TRBD2
TGCGCCAGCAGCCAGCTAGCGGATTGGAGGGCAGAGACCCAGTACTTC
CASSQLADWRAETQYF
>14|TRBV7-9|TRBJ1-1|many|-
TGTGCCAGCGCATTTGGCAGGAAGAACACTGAAGCTTTCTTT
CASAFGRKNTEAFF
>15|TRBV20-1|TRBJ2-3|many|TRBD1
TGCAGTGCTATCCGATGGGACAGGGGTGCAGATACGCAGTATTTT
CSAIRWDRGADTQYF
>14|TRBV7-3|TRBJ1-2|few|-
TGTGCCAGCAGCTTAGGGTCACGGAACTATGGCTACACCTTC
CASSLGSRNYGYTF
>15|TRBV2|TRBJ2-1|many|-
TGTGCCAGCAGTGAAATTGGGGGGCCGGGAGATGAGCAGTTCTTC
CASSEIGGPGDEQFF
>11|TRBV30|TRBJ2-5|-|-
TGTGCCTGGAGTGCCCCGGAGACCCAGTACTTC
CAWSAPETQYF
>16|TRBV3-1|TRBJ2-2|many|-
TGTGCCAGCAGCCAAGGGGTCGGAGTATCGACCGGGGAGCTGTTTTTT
CASSQGVGVSTGELFF
>14|TRBV5-1|TRBJ2-7|many|TRBD2
TGCGCCAGCAGCTTTGTGGGAGGGCCCAGCGAGCAGTACTTC
CASSFVGGPSEQYF
>15|TRBV3-1|TRBJ2-1|many|-
TGTGCCAGCAGCCTGGGGGAGCTCTCCTACAATGAGCAGTTCTTC
CASSLGELSYNEQFF
>14|TRBV19|TRBJ1-1|few|-
TGTGCCAGTAGCCACGGGAGGTACCGGACTGAAGCTTTCTTT
CASSHGRYRTEAFF
>14|TRBV28|TRBJ2-3|many|TRBD1
TGTGCCAGCAGTACGACAGGGCTCACAGATACGCAGTATTTT
CASSTTGLTDTQYF
>17|TRBV7-8|TRBJ2-2|few|-
TGTGCCAGCAGCTTAGGATACCTCTTATCGAACACCGGGGAGCTGTTTTTT
CASSLGYLLSNTGELFF
>15|TRBV28|TRBJ2-2|-|-
TGTGCCAGCAGCGATCCAGGGCGCCCGTTCGGGGAGCTGTTTTTT
CASSDPGRPFGELFF
>22|TRBV7-8|TRBJ2-1|many|TRBD2
TGTGCCAGCAGCTCCAAATCTACCCTAGCGGGAGCTCAATTTCCAGCCTACAATGAGCAGTTCTTC
CASSSKSTLAGAQFPAYNEQFF
>15|TRBV6-1|TRBJ2-7|many|-
TGTGCCAGCAGCCACGAGGGATTGCCCTCCTACGAGCAGTACTTC
CASSHEGLPSYEQYF